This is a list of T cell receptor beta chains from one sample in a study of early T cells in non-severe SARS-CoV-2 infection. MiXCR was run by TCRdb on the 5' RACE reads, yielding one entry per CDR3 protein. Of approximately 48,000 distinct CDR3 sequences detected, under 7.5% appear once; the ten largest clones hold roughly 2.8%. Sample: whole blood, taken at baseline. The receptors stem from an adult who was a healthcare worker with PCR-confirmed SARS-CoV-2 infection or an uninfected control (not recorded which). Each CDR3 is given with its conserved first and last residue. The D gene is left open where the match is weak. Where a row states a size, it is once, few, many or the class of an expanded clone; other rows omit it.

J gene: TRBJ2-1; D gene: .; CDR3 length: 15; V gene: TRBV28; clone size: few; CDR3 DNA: TGTGCCAGCCGTATTGGCAAGCGGATCTACAATGAGCAGTTCTTC; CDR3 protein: CASRIGKRIYNEQFF
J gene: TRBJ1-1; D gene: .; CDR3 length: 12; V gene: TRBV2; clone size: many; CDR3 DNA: TGTGCCAGCAGGGAACCGGGGCTTGAAGCTTTCTTT; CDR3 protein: CASREPGLEAFF
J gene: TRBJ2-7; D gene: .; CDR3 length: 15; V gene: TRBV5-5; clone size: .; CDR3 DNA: TGTGCCAGCAGCTTGAATCAGGGTTTAACCTACGAGCAGTACTTC; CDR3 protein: CASSLNQGLTYEQYF
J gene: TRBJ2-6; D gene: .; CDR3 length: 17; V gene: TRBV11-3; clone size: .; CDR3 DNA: TGTGCCAGCAGCTTAGGCCCGACTCGAGCTGGGGCCAACGTCCTGACTTTC; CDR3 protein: CASSLGPTRAGANVLTF
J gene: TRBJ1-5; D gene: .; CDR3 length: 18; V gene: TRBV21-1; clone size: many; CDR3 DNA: TGTGCCAGCAGCCCTCCAATCGGGGTGGCAGTTACCAATCAGCCCCAGCATTTT; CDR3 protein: CASSPPIGVAVTNQPQHF
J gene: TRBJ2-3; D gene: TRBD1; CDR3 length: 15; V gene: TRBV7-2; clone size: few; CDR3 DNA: TGTGCCAGCAGCTCTCGACAGGGTTTAACAGATACGCAGTATTTT; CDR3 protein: CASSSRQGLTDTQYF
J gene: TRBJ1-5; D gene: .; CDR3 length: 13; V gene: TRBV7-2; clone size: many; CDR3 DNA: TGTGCCAGCAGCTCCACAGATTATGGCCCCCAGCATTTT; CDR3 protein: CASSSTDYGPQHF
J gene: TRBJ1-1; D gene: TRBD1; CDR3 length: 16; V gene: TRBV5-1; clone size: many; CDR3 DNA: TGCGCCAGCAGCTCCGAACAGGGGAACGGTGGCACTGAAGCTTTCTTT; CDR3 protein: CASSSEQGNGGTEAFF
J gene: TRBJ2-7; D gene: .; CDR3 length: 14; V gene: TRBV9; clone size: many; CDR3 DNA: TGTGCCAGCAGCCAAGGTCCGGCCACCTACGAGCAGTACTTC; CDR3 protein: CASSQGPATYEQYF
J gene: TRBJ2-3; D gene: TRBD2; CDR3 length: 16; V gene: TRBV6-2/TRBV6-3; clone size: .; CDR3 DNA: TGTGCCAGCAGCCCTCGGACTAGCGGTAGCACAGATACGCAGTATTTT; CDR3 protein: CASSPRTSGSTDTQYF
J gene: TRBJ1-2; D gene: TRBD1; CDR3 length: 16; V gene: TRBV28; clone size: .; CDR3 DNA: TGTGCCAGCAGTTTCGAATCACCCCGGACAGGGTTTGGCTACACCTTC; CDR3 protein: CASSFESPRTGFGYTF
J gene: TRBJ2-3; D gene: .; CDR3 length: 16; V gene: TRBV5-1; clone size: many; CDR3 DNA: TGCGCCAGCACTTCTCTTAAGGGGAAAACAACAGATACGCAGTATTTT; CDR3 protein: CASTSLKGKTTDTQYF
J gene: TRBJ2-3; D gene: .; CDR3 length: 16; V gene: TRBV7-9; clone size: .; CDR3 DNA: TGTGCCAGCAGCTTAGGTGGGGGCTTCGGCACAGATACGCAGTATTTT; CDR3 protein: CASSLGGGFGTDTQYF
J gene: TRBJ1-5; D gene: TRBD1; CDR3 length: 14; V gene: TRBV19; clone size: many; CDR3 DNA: TGTGCCAGTAGTGCGACAGGGAGCAATCAGCCCCAGCATTTT; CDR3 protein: CASSATGSNQPQHF
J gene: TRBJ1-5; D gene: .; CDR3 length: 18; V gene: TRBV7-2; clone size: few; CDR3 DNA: TGTGCCAGCAGCTTAGAATTCGCGACAGAATATAGCAATCAGCCCCAGCATTTT; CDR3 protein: CASSLEFATEYSNQPQHF
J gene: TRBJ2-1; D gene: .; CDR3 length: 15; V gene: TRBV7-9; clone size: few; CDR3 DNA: TGTGCCAGCAGCCAGCGAGAGTCGACGGAGGATGAGCAGTTCTTC; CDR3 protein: CASSQRESTEDEQFF
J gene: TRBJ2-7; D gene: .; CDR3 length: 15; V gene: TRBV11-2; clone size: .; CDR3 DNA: TGTGCCAGCAGCTCGCCCCGGACAGACTCCTACGAGCAGTACTTC; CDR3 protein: CASSSPRTDSYEQYF
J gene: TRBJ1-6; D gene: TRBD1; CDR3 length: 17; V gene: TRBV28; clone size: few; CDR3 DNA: TGTGCCAGCAGTTTACGATCAGGGGGTAAAACCAATTCACCCCTCCACTTT; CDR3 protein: CASSLRSGGKTNSPLHF
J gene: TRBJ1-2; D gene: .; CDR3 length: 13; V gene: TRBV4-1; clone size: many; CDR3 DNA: TGCGCCAGCAGCCCTACAGGAATTAATGGCTACACCTTC; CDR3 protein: CASSPTGINGYTF
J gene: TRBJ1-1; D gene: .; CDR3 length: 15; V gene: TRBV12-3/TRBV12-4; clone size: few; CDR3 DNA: TGTGCCAGCAGTTCGCCGGGACATCTTCCAGGGGAAGCTTTCTTT; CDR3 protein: CASSSPGHLPGEAFF
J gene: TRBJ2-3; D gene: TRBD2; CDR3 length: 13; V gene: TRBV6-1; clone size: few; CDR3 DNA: TGTGCCAGCACGACTAGCGGGGGAGATACGCAGTATTTT; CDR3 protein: CASTTSGGDTQYF
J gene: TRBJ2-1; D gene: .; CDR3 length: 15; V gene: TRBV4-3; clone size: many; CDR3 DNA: TGCGCCAGCAGCCAAGGGGACGGGTCCTACAATGAGCAGTTCTTC; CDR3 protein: CASSQGDGSYNEQFF
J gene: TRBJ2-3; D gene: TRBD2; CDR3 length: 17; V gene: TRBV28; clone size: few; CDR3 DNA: TGTGCCAGCAGTCAACTTTTAGCGGGGGCAGTCACAGATACGCAGTATTTT; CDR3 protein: CASSQLLAGAVTDTQYF
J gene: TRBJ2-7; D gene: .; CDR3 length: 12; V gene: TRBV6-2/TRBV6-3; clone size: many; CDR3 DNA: TGTGCCAGCAGTGCGGACGGAGGCGAGCAGTACTTC; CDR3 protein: CASSADGGEQYF
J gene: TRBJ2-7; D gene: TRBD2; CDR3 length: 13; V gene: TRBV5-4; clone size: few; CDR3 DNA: TGTGCCAGCAGCTTGGGGGGACTAGAAGGGCAGTACTTC; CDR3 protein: CASSLGGLEGQYF
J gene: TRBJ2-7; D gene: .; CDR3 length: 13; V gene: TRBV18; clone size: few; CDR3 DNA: TGTGCCAGCTCAACGGCAGCAGGGGACGAGCAGTACTTC; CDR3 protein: CASSTAAGDEQYF
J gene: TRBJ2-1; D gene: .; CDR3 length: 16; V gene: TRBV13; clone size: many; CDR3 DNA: TGTGCCAGCAGCTCCATGGTGCGTTCGGCGTACAATGAGCAGTTCTTC; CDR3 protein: CASSSMVRSAYNEQFF
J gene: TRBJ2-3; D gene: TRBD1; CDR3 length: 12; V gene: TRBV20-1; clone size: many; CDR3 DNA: TGCAGTGCGCGGACAGGAGGAGATACGCAGTATTTT; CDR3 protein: CSARTGGDTQYF
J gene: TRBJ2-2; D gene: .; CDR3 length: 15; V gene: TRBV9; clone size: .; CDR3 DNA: TGTGCCAGCAGCGTAGGGGGAGCGAACACCGGGGAGCTGTTTTTT; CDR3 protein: CASSVGGANTGELFF
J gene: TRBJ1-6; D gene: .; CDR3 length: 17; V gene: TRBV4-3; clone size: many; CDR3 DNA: TGCGCCAGCAGCCAGTTACAGGGTAGGGGATATAATTCACCCCTCCACTTT; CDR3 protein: CASSQLQGRGYNSPLHF
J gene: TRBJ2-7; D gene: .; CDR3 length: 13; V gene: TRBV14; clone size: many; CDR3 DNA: TGTGCCAGCAGCCAAGTCGACACCCACGAGCAGTACTTC; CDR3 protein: CASSQVDTHEQYF
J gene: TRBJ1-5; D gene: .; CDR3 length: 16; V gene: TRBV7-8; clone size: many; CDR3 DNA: TGTGCCAGCAGCTTCGCCAGGTTCGAGGGCAATCAGCCCCAGCATTTT; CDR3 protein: CASSFARFEGNQPQHF
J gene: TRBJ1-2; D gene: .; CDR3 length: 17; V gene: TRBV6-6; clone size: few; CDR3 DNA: TGTGCCAGCAGTTACTCGAAACAGGACAATCTGTGGTATGGCTACACCTTC; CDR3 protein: CASSYSKQDNLWYGYTF
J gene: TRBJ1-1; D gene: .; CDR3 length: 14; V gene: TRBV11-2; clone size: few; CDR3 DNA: TGTGCCAGCAGCCCCCCCGCGCTAAACACTGAAGCTTTCTTT; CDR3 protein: CASSPPALNTEAFF
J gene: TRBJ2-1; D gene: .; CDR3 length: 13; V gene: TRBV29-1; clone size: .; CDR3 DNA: TGCAGCGCCGGTCTAAACTCCTACAATGAGCAGTTCTTC; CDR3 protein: CSAGLNSYNEQFF
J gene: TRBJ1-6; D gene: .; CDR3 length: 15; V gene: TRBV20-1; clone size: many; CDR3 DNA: TGCAGTGCTAGTTTTTCCAGCTCCTATAATTCACCCCTCCACTTT; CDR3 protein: CSASFSSSYNSPLHF
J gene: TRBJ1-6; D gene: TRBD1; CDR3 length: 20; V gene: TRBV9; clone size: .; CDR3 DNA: TGTGCCAGCAGCGTATCTCCCGGGACAGGGTTTGGGGGGCTTAATTCACCCCTCCACTTT; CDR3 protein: CASSVSPGTGFGGLNSPLHF
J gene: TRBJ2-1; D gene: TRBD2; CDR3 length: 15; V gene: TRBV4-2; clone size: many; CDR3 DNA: TGTGCCAGCAGCCTAGCGGGGGGGATGAGGAATGAGCAGTTCTTC; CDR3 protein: CASSLAGGMRNEQFF
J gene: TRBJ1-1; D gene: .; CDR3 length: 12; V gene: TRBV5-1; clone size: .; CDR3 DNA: TGCGCCAGCAGACTGTCGAACACTGAAGCTTTCTTT; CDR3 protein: CASRLSNTEAFF
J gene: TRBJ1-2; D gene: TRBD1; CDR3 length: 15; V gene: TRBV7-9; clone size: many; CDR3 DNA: TGTGCCAGCAGCTTAGGTTTAGGGGGCGCGTATGGCTACACCTTC; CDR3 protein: CASSLGLGGAYGYTF
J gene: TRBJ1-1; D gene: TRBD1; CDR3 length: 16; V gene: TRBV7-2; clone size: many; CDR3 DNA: TGTGCCAGCAGCTGGGGACAGGGGTTCGGGAACACTGAAGCTTTCTTT; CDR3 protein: CASSWGQGFGNTEAFF
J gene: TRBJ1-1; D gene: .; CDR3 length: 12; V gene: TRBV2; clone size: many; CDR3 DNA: TGTGCCAGCAGTACCCGGACCGTTGAAGCTTTCTTT; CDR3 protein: CASSTRTVEAFF
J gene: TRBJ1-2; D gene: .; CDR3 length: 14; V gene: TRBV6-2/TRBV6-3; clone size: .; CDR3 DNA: TGTGCCAGCAGTCACCCCGACAGGAACTATGGCTACACCTTC; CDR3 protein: CASSHPDRNYGYTF
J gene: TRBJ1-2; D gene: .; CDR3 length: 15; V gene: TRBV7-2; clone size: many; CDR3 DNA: TGTGCCAGCAGCTTAGCGTCAGACAGCAACTATGGCTACACCTTC; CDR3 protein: CASSLASDSNYGYTF
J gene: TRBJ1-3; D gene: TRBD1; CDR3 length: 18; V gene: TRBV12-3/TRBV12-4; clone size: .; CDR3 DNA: TGTGCCAGCAGTTTAAAGGGGGCAGGGAGGGCCTCTGGAAACACCATATATTTT; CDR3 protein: CASSLKGAGRASGNTIYF
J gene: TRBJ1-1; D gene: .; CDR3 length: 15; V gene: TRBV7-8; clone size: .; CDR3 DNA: TGTGCCAGCAGCTTAGACTCGGGAAAAGCAACTGAAGCTTTCTTT; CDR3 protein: CASSLDSGKATEAFF
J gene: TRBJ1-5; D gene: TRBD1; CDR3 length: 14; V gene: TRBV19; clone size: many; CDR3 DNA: TGTGCCAGTAGGCGGACAGGGGGCATTGGGCCCCAGCATTTT; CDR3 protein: CASRRTGGIGPQHF